This T cell receptor (beta chain) was sequenced for a study of regulatory T cells in long-lasting Graves disease (dated by TCRdb to the early 2020s). As for the study more broadly: Patients with newly diagnosed Graves' disease had been on antithyroid drugs for under 3 months. The study took place in China and was registered as a clinical trial. TCR sequencing covered roughly 13 persistent and around 20 newly diagnosed Graves' disease patients, about 35 samples in total. Peripheral blood TCR sequencing and RNA sequencing compared persistent Graves' disease patients with newly diagnosed Graves' disease patients.

Reading the label with the study, this specimen's time point is: newly diagnosed GD, antithyroid drugs for less than 3 months. For both TCR sequencing and RNA sequencing, RNA was extracted from PBMCs in TRIzol. The diagnosis of Graves' disease was made according to American Thyroid Association guidelines. Patients for the study were recruited at an endocrinology department in Xi'an, China. Each patient gave approximately 10 milliliters of peripheral blood, collected in an EDTA anticoagulant tube. Ficoll Paque Plus density gradient separation was used to isolate PBMCs, and no further T cell sorting was done. RNA quality was checked with an Agilent 2100 Bioanalyzer and agarose gel, and concentration with a NanoDrop 2000. General study outcomes and caveats: TRBV28, TRBJ1-2 and TRBJ2-5 were preferentially used in persistent disease, while TRBV20-1 and TRBJ2-1 were favored in newly diagnosed disease. The authors acknowledged the small sample size as a limitation that may reduce accuracy. Sequencing and analysis were restricted to the TCR beta chain. Because the primary lesion, thyroid tissue, could not be accessed, the study looked at peripheral blood alone. Persistent Graves' disease patients showed lower TCR Shannon entropy and fewer highly expanded clones than newly diagnosed patients, suggesting clonal expansion. More public clonotypes were shared among persistent patients (under 3,000) than among newly diagnosed patients (just under 1,000).

For CDR1 and CDR2, the germline V gene lists MGHRA and YSYEKL. The CDR3 sequence holds 15 residues, the cysteine and phenylalanine included. This entry keeps only the CDR3 DNA: 45 bases, framed from base 1. Trimming takes 1 base off V and 5 bases off J; junction bases not matched to a gene: 7. Library generation was performed with multiplex PCR. The sequencer was an Illumina HiSeq 4000. CDR3 regions were amplified by Arm-PCR with iRepertoire HTBI primers to construct TCR beta libraries. PCR products were gel purified before sequencing. In the authors' own workflow: Gene usage analysis of CDR3 amino acid clonotypes relied on the roughly 64 TRBV and 15 or so TRBJ segments identified across samples. Filtered high-quality paired reads were merged into contigs using COPE and FqMerger. Contigs were aligned with BLAST to IMGT TRBV, TRBD and TRBJ reference genes, and CDR3 was defined per IMGT. Clonotypes above 0.1% frequency were classified as highly expanded clones. Repertoire diversity was measured by Shannon entropy, and V-J evenness by the Gini coefficient. A clonotype found in more than one individual was treated as public. TCRdb's own reprocessing of the public reads used fastp at Q25 and MiXCR and kept productive beta chains. Rows merge per CDR3 protein into single entries with the most common DNA and genes. The V and J calls and clone size are TCRdb's, not the authors'. The sample includes around 320,000 distinct CDR3 sequences, with 16% observed a single time. Of the sample, 30% is held by the ten largest clones.

There are many counts of this clonotype. Its antigen is not yet known. Within one base of it there is no much larger clone, and no base qualities were kept. This sample was also put to use in a study of T cells in Graves' hyperthyroidism and ophthalmopathy. The second study reports: A patient counted as having stable Graves' hyperthyroidism if no progression to ophthalmopathy occurred over 18 months of follow-up. Hyperthyroidism patients were aged 18 to 65 years and newly diagnosed, with disease duration of less than 2 months. The study excluded patients with uncontrolled infections, other autoimmune diseases, pregnancy or lactation. Clinical symptoms, serum thyroxine and TRAb, thyroid ultrasound, and orbital computed tomography formed the basis for the diagnoses. The first round of RT-PCR for the TCR CDR3 was performed with the HTBI primer set and the Qiagen OneStep RT-PCR kit. Most expanded thyroid clonotypes (frequency above 0.001) were also detected in blood, suggesting blood repertoires may reflect thyroid immune responses. A 13 V-J signature model separated ophthalmopathy from stable hyperthyroidism, with roughly 88% sensitivity and 81.08% specificity in cross-validation and 80%/75% in testing. In validation, the model predicted progression to ophthalmopathy a median of roughly six months before onset, with roughly 71% sensitivity and roughly 77% specificity. A discovery cohort of roughly 100 patients, about 43 with Graves' ophthalmopathy and about 58 with stable Graves' hyperthyroidism, was used to find distinguishing TCR V-J signatures. Prospective prediction of ophthalmopathy was tested in an independent validation cohort of 18 hyperthyroidism patients and 15 to 17 patients who later progressed to ophthalmopathy. The 100 discovery patients were randomly split 7:3 into training and test sets. The study also compared thyroid tissue and blood T-cell repertoires from over 5 Graves' hyperthyroidism patients. Once sampling was done, hyperthyroidism patients were given methimazole at a starting dose of 30 mg daily, whereas ophthalmopathy patients were given high-dose intravenous methylprednisolone. The libraries were constructed in a second round of multiplex PCR and then size-selected and purified. Sequencing of the libraries was done on an Illumina HiSeq2000 using paired-end 100 bp reads. Raw data were processed with SOAPnuke, discarding reads with adapters, uncalled bases, mean Phred below 15, or no exact constant-primer or identifier match. COPE v1.2.5 was used to merge the high-quality paired reads, and each unique nucleotide sequence was defined as a clonotype. MiTCR v1.1 was used to align the clonotypes against IMGT TRBV, TRBD and TRBJ reference segments. The analysis included only V-J combinations with a frequency above 0.0001, which together covered roughly 99% of the repertoires. A TCS score was defined as the ratio between F50 (clonal expansion) and ExV (chaos), using BLOSUM62-based TCRdist between CDR3 peptides within each V-J. Welch's t-statistics and random forest reduced some 510 V-J features to fewer than 15, which were used in a naive Bayes classifier (R e1071). No statistical method was used to set the sample size in advance, and investigators knew the group allocation. TCR Vbeta CDR3 sequencing of some 140 peripheral blood samples (roughly 43 ophthalmopathy, 75 to 85 hyperthyroidism and about 17 progressor patients) is reported in the paper.

This sequence was found in a middle-aged man with Graves disease. Donor details come from another sample of the same person, matched by shared clones. Sample: peripheral blood mononuclear cells (PBMCs), taken at new diagnosis, from a patient treated with antithyroid drugs. Recombination connected TRBV4-1 to TRBJ2-5; the junction holds 7 bases that match TRBD1. The DNA is as follows: TGCGCCAGCAGCCAAGTGGGGGACAGAAAGGAGACCCAGTACTTC. This yields the protein CASSQVGDRKETQYF.